This TCR beta chain was profiled in a study of T cell repertoires in cytomegalovirus infection. Turning to the study itself: CMV epitopes that were recently identified and HLA-C-restricted were used alongside well-studied HLA-B-restricted ones. A matching HLA type, together with CMV infection, was signaled by public TCR beta signatures.

This clonotype was seen a handful of times. Its antigen is as yet unknown. TCRdb itself ran the reads through MiXCR, one entry per CDR3 protein. Among around 900,000 distinct CDR3 sequences, about a third were seen once, and the ten largest hold about an eighth. The study, taken as a whole, reports: Ex vivo responses were dominated by HLA-C-restricted CMV-specific TCR beta clonotypes.

The CDR3 runs 15 residues. The V end was cut by 6 bases, the J end by 4 bases, with 16 bases between. The sequence was collected from a human donor in good health (CMV status not recorded). Some clones in this sample may be carry-over from other donors' samples. The input for sequencing was cultured CD8+ T cells from PBMCs, taken from culture after CMV antigen stimulation. The chain uses TRBV12-3 or TRBV12-4 and TRBJ1-5; D ambiguous. The CDR3 protein is CASSRGSGWNQPQHF. DNA of the CDR3: TGTGCCAGCAGCCGCGGATCGGGTTGGAATCAGCCCCAGCATTTT.